This T cell receptor (beta chain) is from a study of T cells after yellow fever vaccination. V shed 1 base and J shed 8 bases, with 12 bases lying between them. Germline-derived CDR1 and CDR2 are LGHDT and YNNKEL (reference sequence). The CDR3 is made up of 14 amino acids. TCRdb analysed the 5' RACE reads with MiXCR anew, one entry per CDR3 protein. Of approximately 330,000 distinct CDR3 sequences in the sample, approximately 12% were seen once. The rearrangement links TRBV3-1 to TRBJ2-4, with D maybe TRBD1 (5 bases). This specimen was CD4+ T cells sorted from PBMCs, taken 15 days after the yellow fever booster vaccination. The TCR originated in a man between 18 and 35 years old who received the YFV17D yellow fever vaccine. The CDR3 region is CASSQGPRVYIQYF. The CDR3 DNA reads TGTGCCAGCAGCCAAGGCCCCAGGGTATACATTCAGTACTTC. Drawing the rest from reference TRBV3-1 and TRBJ2-4, the complete variable domain is DTAVSQTPKYLVTQMGNDKSIKCEQNLGHDTMYWYKQDSKKFLKIMFSYNNKELIINETVPNRFSPKSPDKAHLNLHINSLELGDSAVYFCASSQGPRVYIQYFGAGTRLSVL.